These 30 T cell receptor beta chains were sequenced from one sample in a study of T-cell memory formation after mild COVID-19. TCRdb reanalysed the 5' RACE reads using MiXCR and keeps one entry per CDR3 protein. The repertoire holds hundreds of thousands of distinct CDR3 sequences, with around 28% as singletons. Sequencing input: PBMCs or a T cell subset sorted from them (not recorded which). Receptor source: an adult woman who had mild COVID-19 (a few samples of this study predate the infection). Cell type and time point are not known.

CDR3 in amino acids: CASSRPVGDRGAEAFF. In DNA form, the CDR3 reads TGTGCCAGCAGCCGTCCGGTCGGGGACAGGGGCGCTGAAGCTTTCTTT. The chain couples TRBV7-8 to TRBJ1-1; TRBD1 matches at 10 bases. Trimming at V came to 5 bases and at J to 6 bases, leaving 12 bases not matched to a gene. This CDR3 spans 16 amino acids. In germline, CDR1 is SGHVS, CDR2 FQNEAQ.

The sample holds a few counts of this clonotype. This chain connects TRBV4-1 to TRBJ1-5; D is unresolved. The ends were cut back, 0 bases at V and 4 bases at J, with 4 bases in the middle. The CDR3 consists of 13 residues. Germline V CDR1 and CDR2: MGHRA, YSYEKL. The CDR3 region has the DNA TGCGCCAGCAGCCAAGATGAGAATCAGCCCCAGCATTTT. This translates into CASSQDENQPQHF.

The CDR3 DNA reads as TGCAGCGTTCGGGCTAGGTATCGCTACGAGCAGTACTTC. Its translation is CSVRARYRYEQYF. The chain joins TRBV29-1 to TRBJ2-7; no definite D call. Germline-derived CDR1 and CDR2 are SQVTM and ANQGSEA. V lost 5 bases and J 3 bases, leaving 14 bases between the germline ends. CDR3 length: 13 amino acids.

The chain is built from TRBV7-9 and TRBJ2-3, with TRBD2 as a possible D gene (6 bases). Germline V gene data show CDR1 as SEHNR and CDR2 as FQNEAQ (reference sequence). CDR3 length: 17 amino acids. The V end was cut by 2 bases, the J end by 4 bases, with 19 bases between. CDR3 DNA: TGTGCCAGCAGCTTAACACGGGGGAACGTGGTGGCAGATACGCAGTATTTT. The encoded protein is CASSLTRGNVVADTQYF.

The chain carries TRBV7-9 and TRBJ2-3; D is unresolved. V dropped 5 bases and J dropped 0 bases, with 9 bases sitting between them. CDR3 size: 14 residues. Germline assignment: CDR1 SEHNR and CDR2 FQNEAQ (reference sequence). As DNA, the CDR3 is TGTGCCAGCAGCCCCGTGGCTAGCACAGATACGCAGTATTTT. Translating it yields CASSPVASTDTQYF.

In its sample, this clonotype was seen a few times. This rearrangement joins TRBV14 to TRBJ2-1, with D tentatively TRBD2 (6 bases). V lost 3 bases and J 12 bases, leaving 12 bases between the germline ends. The CDR3 has 12 residues. Germline V lookup: CDR1 SGHDN, CDR2 FVKESK. The CDR3 coding sequence is TGTGCCAGCAGCCAGGCGGGGTTCGGGCAGTTCTTC. This gives the protein CASSQAGFGQFF.

This rearrangement joins TRBV7-2 to TRBJ2-5; D is unclear. The germline V gene encodes CDR1 SGHTA and CDR2 FQGNSA. Trimming stripped 3 bases from V and 1 base from J, with 9 bases between. This CDR3 is 14 amino acids long. The CDR3 sequence: CASSFINSQETQYF. The DNA for the CDR3 is TGTGCCAGCAGCTTCATAAACTCCCAAGAGACCCAGTACTTC.

This clonotype turned up a few times. This rearrangement joins TRBV12-3 or TRBV12-4 to TRBJ1-1, with 7 nucleotides matching TRBD1. The CDR3 has 17 residues. J was trimmed by 0 bases and V by 3 bases; bases with no gene match: 10. CDR3 protein: CASSFLQGEGMNTEAFF. In nucleotides, the CDR3 is TGTGCCAGCAGTTTCCTCCAGGGGGAAGGAATGAACACTGAAGCTTTCTTT.

The V gene is TRBV19, the J gene TRBJ1-1; TRBD1 is a possible D gene (6 bases). Trimming shortened V by 3 bases and J by 1 base, and 9 bases separated the two germline ends. This CDR3 has 14 residues. Germline V CDR1 and CDR2: LNHDA, SQIVND (reference sequence). The CDR3 DNA reads TGTGCCAGTAGTATTTGGACAGAGAACACTGAAGCTTTCTTT. Its translation is CASSIWTENTEAFF. Based on the CDR3 plus reference TRBV19 and TRBJ1-1, the full variable domain is DGGITQSPKYLFRKEGQNVTLSCEQNLNHDAMYWYRQDPGQGLRLIYYSQIVNDFQKGDIAEGYSVSREKKESFPLTVTSAQKNPTAFYLCASSIWTENTEAFFGQGTRLTVV.

The V gene is TRBV29-1, the J gene TRBJ2-5, with a weak D call TRBD2 (5 bases). This CDR3 is 16 amino acids long. V was shortened by 1 base and J by 0 bases, with 15 bases between the two germline ends. CDR1 is SQVTM and CDR2 is ANQGSEA in the germline V gene. CDR3 nucleotides: TGCAGCGTTGAAGTGTCGTTAGCGCGGTACCAAGAGACCCAGTACTTC. Translated, it gives CSVEVSLARYQETQYF.

The chain carries TRBV5-1 and TRBJ1-4; D gene ambiguous. Trimming shortened V by 4 bases and J by 5 bases, and 9 bases separated the two germline ends. This CDR3 is built from 13 residues. The germline V gene has CDR1 SGHRS and CDR2 YFSETQ. CDR3 protein: CASSVNENEKLFF. The CDR3 nucleotides are TGCGCCAGCAGCGTGAACGAGAATGAAAAACTGTTTTTT.

The chain has TRBV5-5 and TRBJ1-1, with D possibly TRBD1 on 5 matching bases. There are 16 residues in the CDR3. Germline CDR1 and CDR2: SGHKS and YYEKEE (reference sequence). The V and J ends lost 0 bases and 1 base respectively, with 13 bases between them. The CDR3 DNA reads as TGTGCCAGCAGCTTGGCCGGGGCAGGGAAGAACACTGAAGCTTTCTTT. It yields the protein CASSLAGAGKNTEAFF.

The CDR3 protein is CASSSLGLADTQYF. The CDR3 DNA reads as TGTGCCAGCAGTTCCTTGGGCCTAGCAGATACGCAGTATTTT. This rearrangement joins TRBV6-5 to TRBJ2-3; no clear D gene. CDR3 length: 14 residues. V was cut by 4 bases and J by 4 bases, with 12 bases left in between. Germline values: CDR1 MNHEY, CDR2 SVGAGI.

The CDR3 loop reads CASSQGDGGRETQYF. For the CDR3, the DNA is TGCGCCAGCAGCCAAGGGGATGGAGGGAGAGAGACCCAGTACTTC. V and J are TRBV4-1 and TRBJ2-5; a possible D gene is TRBD2 (6 bases). This CDR3 has 15 amino acids. CDR1 and CDR2 from the germline V gene are MGHRA and YSYEKL. The V and J ends lost 1 base and 4 bases respectively, with 13 bases between them.

This clonotype appeared a few times. The rearrangement links TRBV5-6 to TRBJ2-7; a weak D match, TRBD1 (5 bases). This CDR3 comprises 14 residues. Germline CDR1 is SGHDT and CDR2 is YYEEEE. The V end was cut by 6 bases, the J end by 2 bases, with 15 bases between. The CDR3 nucleotides are TGTGCCAGCACCGTGGGGCAGGGCCCCTACGAGCAGTACTTC. This encodes CASTVGQGPYEQYF.

The genes are TRBV30 and TRBJ2-2, with 10 bases identical to TRBD1. The CDR3 has 14 residues. Germline V gene lookup returns CDR1 GTSNPN and CDR2 SVGIG (reference sequence). The V and J ends lost 3 bases and 6 bases, in that order; junction bases with no gene match: 4. CDR3 DNA sequence: TGTGCCTGGAGGGGGACAGGGGAATCCGGGGAGCTGTTTTTT. Its translation: CAWRGTGESGELFF.

V gene TRBV11-3 combines with J gene TRBJ1-3; D may be TRBD1 (5 bases). The CDR3 is 20 residues long. Trimming shortened V by 3 bases and J by 2 bases, and 26 bases separated the two germline ends. From germline, CDR1 is SGHNT and CDR2 YENEEA. CDR3 region: CASSFLGNSFQGRPGNTIYF. CDR3 coding DNA: TGTGCCAGCAGCTTTCTCGGGAACTCCTTCCAGGGAAGGCCTGGAAACACCATATATTTT.

The gene calls are TRBV9 and TRBJ2-5; 13 bases fit TRBD2. The CDR3 is 16 amino acids. V trimming: 3 bases; J trimming: 4 bases; junction bases outside the gene matches: 6. In germline, CDR1 is SGDLS, CDR2 YYNGEE. DNA of the CDR3: TGTGCCAGCAGCGGGGGACTAGCGGGATCAGGAGAGACCCAGTACTTC. Residues: CASSGGLAGSGETQYF.

The V call is TRBV7-3, the J call TRBJ2-1, with 9 bases lining up with TRBD2. This CDR3 spans 15 amino acids. Germline loops: CDR1 SGHTA, CDR2 FQGTGA. V lost 1 base to trimming and J lost 5 bases; unmatched junction nucleotides: 3. The CDR3 coding sequence is TGTGCCAGCAGCTTAAGCCTAGCGGGACACAATGAGCAGTTCTTC. Translated: CASSLSLAGHNEQFF.

The chain has TRBV27 and TRBJ2-5; TRBD2 matches 8 bases. This CDR3 contains 16 residues. The germline gives CDR1 MNHEY, CDR2 SMNVEV (reference sequence). V dropped 2 bases and J dropped 1; count of bases not matched to a gene: 6. DNA for the CDR3: TGTGCCAGCAGTTTAAGGATCGGGGGGGCCCAAGAGACCCAGTACTTC. Protein product: CASSLRIGGAQETQYF.

This clonotype has a handful of counts. V and J are TRBV5-1 and TRBJ1-2; the match to TRBD1 covers 9 bases. The CDR3 runs to 18 residues. Per germline, CDR1 SGHRS and CDR2 YFSETQ. After removal of 0 bases from V and 4 bases from J, the junction contained 13 bases not matched to a gene. CDR3 nucleotide sequence: TGCGCCAGCAGCTTGGCTGGGACAGGGAGTCGGCTTAGCTATGGCTACACCTTC. Amino acids: CASSLAGTGSRLSYGYTF.

This chain connects TRBV7-9 to TRBJ1-1, with D hard to call. The germline V gene has CDR1 SEHNR and CDR2 FQNEAQ (reference sequence). V lost 2 bases, J lost 8 bases, and 6 bases lay in between. The CDR3 length is 11 residues. The DNA for the CDR3 is TGTGCCAGCAGCTTAAATGGGGAAGCTTTCTTT. Translating it yields CASSLNGEAFF.

This clonotype was detected only a few times. V and J are TRBV29-1 and TRBJ2-2; 9 bases align to TRBD1. V dropped 7 bases and J dropped 6; count of bases not matched to a gene: 15. Germline V lookup: CDR1 SQVTM, CDR2 ANQGSEA. The CDR3 consists of 16 residues. CDR3 nucleotides: TGCAGCGCCAGGAGTCCGGGACAGGGTATCGCCGGGGAGCTGTTTTTT. Encoded protein: CSARSPGQGIAGELFF.

The chain has TRBV12-3 or TRBV12-4 and TRBJ2-7; D not resolved. This CDR3 contains 13 residues. V was clipped by 6 bases and J by 2 bases, with 11 bases between them. CDR3 residues: CASRAVGPYEQYF. CDR3 DNA sequence: TGTGCCAGCAGGGCGGTAGGTCCCTACGAGCAGTACTTC.

The CDR3 loop is CASSPLWVDRKDYEQYF. As DNA, the CDR3 is TGCGCCAGCAGCCCTCTGTGGGTCGACAGAAAGGACTACGAGCAGTACTTC. The chain joins TRBV5-1 to TRBJ2-7; TRBD1 is a possible D gene (5 bases). Trimming shortened V by 4 bases and J by 3 bases, and 23 bases separated the two germline ends. Germline CDR1 SGHRS, CDR2 YFSETQ. The CDR3 covers 17 residues.

This clonotype was observed a handful of times. The rearrangement links TRBV5-1 to TRBJ1-1; a weak D match, TRBD1 (6 bases). The CDR3 totals 15 residues. Trimming cost V 0 bases and J 1 base, with 10 bases left between them. From germline, CDR1 is SGHRS and CDR2 YFSETQ. The CDR3 DNA reads as TGCGCCAGCAGCTTGGGAGGGGGACGGAACACTGAAGCTTTCTTT. Translation: CASSLGGGRNTEAFF.

The chain is built from TRBV15 and TRBJ1-5, with D unresolved. V lost 0 bases and J 7 bases, leaving 10 bases between the germline ends. CDR1 and CDR2 (germline): LNHNV, YYDKDF (reference sequence). The CDR3 sequence is 14 residues long. For the CDR3, the DNA is TGTGCCACCAGCAGAGACCTCCTCGGACAGCCCCAGCATTTT. Amino acid sequence: CATSRDLLGQPQHF.

This chain uses TRBV19 with TRBJ1-1; D is perhaps TRBD1 (5 bases). Trimming took 0 bases from V and 4 from J, leaving 12 bases between them. Germline assignment: CDR1 LNHDA and CDR2 SQIVND (reference sequence). The CDR3 totals 15 residues. Here the CDR3 DNA reads TGTGCCAGTAGTATAGACGAGGGGTTGGGCACTGAAGCTTTCTTT. As protein: CASSIDEGLGTEAFF.

V and J are TRBV24-1 and TRBJ2-1; 11 bases align to TRBD1. The V gene end was trimmed by 7 bases and the J gene end by 5 bases; junction bases not matched to a gene: 6. There are 15 residues in the CDR3. Germline V lookup: CDR1 KGHDR, CDR2 SFDVKD. CDR3 in DNA: TGTGCCACCAGCGAAGGACAGGGGGCTAACAATGAGCAGTTCTTC. Its translation: CATSEGQGANNEQFF.

In this sample, this clonotype turned up a few times. The rearrangement uses TRBV5-1 and TRBJ2-7, with D possibly TRBD2 on 5 matching bases. Trimming took 2 bases from V and 0 from J, leaving 15 bases between them. The CDR3 sequence is 16 residues long. CDR1 and CDR2 (germline): SGHRS, YFSETQ. CDR3 in amino acids: CASSFRGQSSSYEQYF. DNA for the CDR3: TGCGCCAGCAGCTTCCGCGGGCAGTCGAGCTCCTACGAGCAGTACTTC.